This paragraph reports one TCR beta chain. TCRdb processed the 5' RACE reads anew with MiXCR; each CDR3 protein has one entry. The sample lists about 30,000 distinct CDR3 sequences, around 4.5% seen once, with approximately 5.3% in the top ten. This sample was included in a study of early T cells in non-severe SARS-CoV-2 infection. The ends lost 6 bases at V and 6 bases at J; junction bases unmatched: 8. CDR3 length equals 14 residues. CDR1 and CDR2 (germline): MNHNS, SASEGT. The clonotype originates from an adult who was a healthcare worker with PCR-confirmed SARS-CoV-2 infection or an uninfected control (not recorded which). This sample comprised whole blood, obtained at baseline. J is TRBJ2-7 and V is TRBV6-1, with TRBD2 matching over 10 bases. This CDR3 is CASRSGTSAGEQYF. The CDR3 bases are TGTGCCAGCAGATCCGGGACTAGCGCTGGCGAGCAGTACTTC.